This record concerns one TCR beta chain sequence. Described treatment: approximately 18 received Ad26.COV2.S at low or high dose, single or two shots; 5 received placebo; per-sample allocation not given. Following the first vaccine or placebo injection, samples were taken on day 63. This person who donated was an adult of 18-55 years in Boston. It was Wuhan-strain SARS-CoV-2 spike that the Ad26 vaccine vector expressed. Assay used: immunoSEQ multiplex PCR; TCRdb lists only in-frame clones, some missing. Of hundreds of thousands of clones listed, approximately 87% were seen once; the top ten hold around 3%. The data stem from a study of Ad26.COV2.S vaccination and SARS-CoV-2 variants. Study-level information: Donor was in the COV1001 Ad26.COV2.S trial arm. Once, or twice with 56 days between doses, Ad26.COV2.S was given intramuscularly.

Germline values: CDR1 SEHNR, CDR2 FQNEAQ (reference sequence). Trimming took 5 bases from V and 7 from J, leaving 18 bases between them. The CDR3 length is 15 residues. This specimen consisted of peripheral blood, obtained in a trial of Ad26.COV2.S vaccine versus placebo. The chain links TRBV7-9 to TRBJ2-1; D is uncertain. The receptor comes from a person between 18 and 65 years old who received the Ad26.COV2.S COVID-19 vaccine or a placebo. The CDR3 DNA is TGTGCCAGCAGCCCTAGTGCGCGCTCACCTAATGAGCAGTTCTTC. It encodes CASSPSARSPNEQFF.